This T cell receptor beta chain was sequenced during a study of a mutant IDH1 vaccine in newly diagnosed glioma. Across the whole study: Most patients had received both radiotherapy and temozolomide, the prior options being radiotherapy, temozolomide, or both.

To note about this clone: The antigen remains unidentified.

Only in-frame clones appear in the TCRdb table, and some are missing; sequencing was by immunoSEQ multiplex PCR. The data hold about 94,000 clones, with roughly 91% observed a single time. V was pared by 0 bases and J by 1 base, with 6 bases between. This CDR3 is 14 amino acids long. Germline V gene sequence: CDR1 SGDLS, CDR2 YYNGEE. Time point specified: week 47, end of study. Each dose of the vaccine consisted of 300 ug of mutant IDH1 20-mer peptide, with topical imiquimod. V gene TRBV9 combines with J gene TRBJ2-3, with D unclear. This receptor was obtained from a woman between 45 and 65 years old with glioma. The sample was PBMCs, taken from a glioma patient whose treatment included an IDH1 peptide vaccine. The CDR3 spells CASSVVARTDTQYF. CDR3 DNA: TGTGCCAGCAGCGTAGTCGCACGCACAGATACGCAGTATTTT.